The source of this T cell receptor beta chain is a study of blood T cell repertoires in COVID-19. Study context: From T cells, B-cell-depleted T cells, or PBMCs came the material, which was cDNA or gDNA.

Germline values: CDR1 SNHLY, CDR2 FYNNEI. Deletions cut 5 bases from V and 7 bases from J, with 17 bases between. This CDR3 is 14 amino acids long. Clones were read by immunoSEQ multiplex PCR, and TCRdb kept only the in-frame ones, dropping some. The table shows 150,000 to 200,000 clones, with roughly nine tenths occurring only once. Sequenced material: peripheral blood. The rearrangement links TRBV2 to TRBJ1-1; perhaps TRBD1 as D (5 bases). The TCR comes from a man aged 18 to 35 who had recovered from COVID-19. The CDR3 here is CASSFDVGVGEAFF. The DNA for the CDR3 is TGTGCCAGCAGTTTCGATGTAGGGGTCGGTGAAGCTTTCTTT.